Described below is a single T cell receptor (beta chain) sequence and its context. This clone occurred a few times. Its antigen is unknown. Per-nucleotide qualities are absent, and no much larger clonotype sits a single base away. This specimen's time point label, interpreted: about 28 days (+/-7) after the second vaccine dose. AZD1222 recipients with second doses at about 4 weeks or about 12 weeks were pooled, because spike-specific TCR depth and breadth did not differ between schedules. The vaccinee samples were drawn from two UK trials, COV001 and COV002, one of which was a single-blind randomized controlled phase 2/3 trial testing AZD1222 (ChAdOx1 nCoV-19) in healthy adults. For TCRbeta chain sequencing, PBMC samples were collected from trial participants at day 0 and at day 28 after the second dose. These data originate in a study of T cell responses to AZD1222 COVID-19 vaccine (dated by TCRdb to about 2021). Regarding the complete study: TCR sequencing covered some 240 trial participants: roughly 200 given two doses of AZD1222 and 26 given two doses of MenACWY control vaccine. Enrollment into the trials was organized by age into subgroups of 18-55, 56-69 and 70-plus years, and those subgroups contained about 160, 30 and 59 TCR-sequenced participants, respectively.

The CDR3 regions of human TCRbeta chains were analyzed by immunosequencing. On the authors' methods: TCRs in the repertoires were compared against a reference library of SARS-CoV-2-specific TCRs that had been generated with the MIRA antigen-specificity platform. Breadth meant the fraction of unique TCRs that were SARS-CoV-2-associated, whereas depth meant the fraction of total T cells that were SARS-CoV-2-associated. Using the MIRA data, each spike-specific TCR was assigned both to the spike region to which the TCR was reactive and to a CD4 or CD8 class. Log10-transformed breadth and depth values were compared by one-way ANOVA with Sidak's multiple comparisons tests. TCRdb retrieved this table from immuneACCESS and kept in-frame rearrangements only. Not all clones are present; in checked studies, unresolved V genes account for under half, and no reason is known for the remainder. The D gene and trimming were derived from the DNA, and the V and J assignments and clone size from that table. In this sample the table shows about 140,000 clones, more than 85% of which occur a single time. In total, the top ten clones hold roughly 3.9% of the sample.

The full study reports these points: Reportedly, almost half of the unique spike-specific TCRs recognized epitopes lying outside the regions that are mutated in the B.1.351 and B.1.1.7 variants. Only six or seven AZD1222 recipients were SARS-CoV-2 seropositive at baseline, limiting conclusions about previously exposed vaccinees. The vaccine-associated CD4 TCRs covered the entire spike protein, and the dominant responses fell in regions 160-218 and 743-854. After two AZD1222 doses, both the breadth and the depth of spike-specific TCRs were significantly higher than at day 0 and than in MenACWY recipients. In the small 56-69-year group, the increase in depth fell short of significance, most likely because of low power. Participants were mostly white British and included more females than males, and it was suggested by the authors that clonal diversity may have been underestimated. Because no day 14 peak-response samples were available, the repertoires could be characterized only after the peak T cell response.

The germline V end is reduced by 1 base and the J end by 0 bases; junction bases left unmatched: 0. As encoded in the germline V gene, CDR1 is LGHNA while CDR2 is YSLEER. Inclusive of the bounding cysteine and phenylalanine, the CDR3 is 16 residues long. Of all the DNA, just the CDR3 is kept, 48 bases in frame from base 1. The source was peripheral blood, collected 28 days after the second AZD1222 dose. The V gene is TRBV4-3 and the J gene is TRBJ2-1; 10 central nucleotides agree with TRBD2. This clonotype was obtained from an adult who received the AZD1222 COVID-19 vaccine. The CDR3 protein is CASSQGLAGSYNEQFF. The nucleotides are TGCGCCAGCAGCCAAGGACTAGCGGGCTCCTACAATGAGCAGTTCTTC.